The rows below give T cell receptor beta chains drawn from one sample of a study of T cell changes during pregnancy in multiple sclerosis. The method was immunoSEQ multiplex PCR; TCRdb's version includes in-frame clones alone and lacks a portion of them. The table shows some 100,000 clones, with 91% occurring only once. Sequencing was performed on peripheral blood, taken in the second trimester of pregnancy. The receptors stem from a female donor with multiple sclerosis, enrolled in a pregnancy study. Each CDR3 is given with its conserved first and last residue. D genes are given only for firm matches. Some rows have no size entry. The others give once, few or many, or a class for an expanded clone.

v_call	d_call	j_call	clone_size	cdr3_aa	cdr3_nt
TRBV19	-	TRBJ2-7	-	CASSSSLQSYEQYF	TGTGCCAGTAGTTCATCCTTACAGAGTTACGAGCAGTACTTC
TRBV2	-	TRBJ1-1	-	CASSYRTVNTEAFF	TGTGCCAGCAGTTATCGGACAGTAAACACTGAAGCTTTCTTT
TRBV27	-	TRBJ2-7	once	CASSYVGEAYEQYF	TGTGCCAGCAGTTATGTGGGGGAGGCCTACGAGCAGTACTTC
TRBV2	-	TRBJ2-7	-	CASSEFRGSYEQYF	TGTGCCAGCAGTGAATTCAGGGGCTCCTACGAGCAGTACTTC
TRBV11-2	-	TRBJ1-5	-	CASSLGGWVTPQHF	TGTGCCAGCAGCTTAGGCGGCTGGGTTACGCCCCAGCATTTT
TRBV5-4	-	TRBJ2-5	-	CASSFPGRQETQYF	TGTGCCAGCAGCTTCCCCGGGAGACAAGAGACCCAGTACTTC
TRBV5-1	-	TRBJ2-7	-	CASRSEDSYEQYF	TGCGCCAGCAGATCAGAAGATTCCTACGAGCAGTACTTC
TRBV28	TRBD2	TRBJ2-2	once	CASKGLAISEDTGTGELFF	TGTGCCAGCAAGGGACTAGCGATTTCAGAAGACACGGGGACCGGGGAGCTGTTTTTT
TRBV5-1	-	TRBJ2-5	-	CASIPGGGGPGTQYF	TGCGCCAGCATCCCCGGCGGTGGGGGCCCTGGGACCCAGTACTTC
TRBV27	-	TRBJ2-1	once	CASSLVGRTVRPFF	TGTGCCAGCAGTTTGGTCGGAAGGACAGTCCGTCCGTTCTTC
TRBV7-2	-	TRBJ2-5	-	CASSLVQQETQYF	TGTGCCAGCAGCTTAGTGCAGCAAGAGACCCAGTACTTC
TRBV28	TRBD2	TRBJ2-1	-	CASRGLGLGYEQFF	TGTGCCAGCAGGGGACTAGGATTAGGATATGAGCAGTTCTTC
TRBV5-6	-	TRBJ1-5	-	CASSFERSLSPQHF	TGTGCCAGCAGCTTTGAGCGGTCCCTGAGTCCCCAGCATTTT
TRBV28	-	TRBJ1-2	-	CAARGDRPYGYTF	TGTGCTGCTAGAGGAGATAGGCCCTATGGCTACACCTTC
TRBV4-1	TRBD2	TRBJ2-7	once	CASSQVFGGSVYEQYF	TGCGCCAGCAGCCAAGTGTTTGGCGGGAGCGTCTACGAGCAGTACTTC
TRBV7-9	TRBD1	TRBJ1-3	-	CASSSNRGSGNTIYF	TGTGCCAGCAGCTCAAACAGGGGGTCTGGAAACACCATATATTTT
TRBV28	-	TRBJ1-1	once	CASSEVGENTEAFF	TGTGCCAGCAGTGAGGTCGGGGAGAACACTGAAGCTTTCTTT
TRBV27	-	TRBJ2-3	-	CASSWVLAGGTDTQYF	TGTGCCAGCAGTTGGGTTCTGGCAGGGGGCACAGATACGCAGTATTTT
TRBV19	TRBD2	TRBJ2-3	-	CASSIDGGTSDWADTQYF	TGTGCCAGTAGTATAGATGGAGGGACTAGCGATTGGGCAGATACGCAGTATTTT
TRBV15	-	TRBJ2-5	-	CATSRGYREKETQYF	TGTGCCACCAGCAGAGGCTATAGAGAGAAAGAGACCCAGTACTTC
TRBV7-9	TRBD2	TRBJ2-1	-	CASTRTSGQPPTPQFF	TGTGCCAGCACCAGGACTAGCGGGCAGCCACCGACCCCGCAGTTCTTC
TRBV9	-	TRBJ2-7	-	CASSVGKLGYEQYF	TGTGCCAGCAGCGTAGGTAAGCTAGGTTACGAGCAGTACTTC
TRBV5-1	TRBD1	TRBJ2-4	-	CASSLEGTVLAKNIQYF	TGCGCCAGCAGCTTGGAGGGGACAGTGTTAGCCAAAAACATTCAGTACTTC
TRBV6-1	TRBD1	TRBJ2-5	-	CASALEGQGQETQYF	TGTGCCAGCGCCTTAGAGGGACAGGGCCAAGAGACCCAGTACTTC
TRBV7-2	-	TRBJ2-7	-	CASRIFDSRDYEQYF	TGTGCCAGCAGAATATTTGACTCGCGGGACTACGAGCAGTACTTC
TRBV27	TRBD1	TRBJ1-4	-	CASSFRDRPNEKLFF	TGTGCCAGCAGTTTCCGGGACAGGCCGAATGAAAAACTGTTTTTT
TRBV7-6	TRBD1	TRBJ2-6	-	CASSMTGATGANVLTF	TGTGCCAGCAGCATGACAGGGGCTACTGGGGCCAACGTCCTGACTTTC
TRBV9	TRBD2	TRBJ2-1	-	CASSVAVKLAGENEQFF	TGTGCCAGCAGCGTAGCGGTAAAACTAGCGGGAGAAAATGAGCAGTTCTTC
TRBV6-5	-	TRBJ2-7	once	CASRSGSRYEQYF	TGTGCCAGCAGATCCGGGAGTAGGTACGAGCAGTACTTC
TRBV25-1	TRBD1	TRBJ2-5	-	CASSEPRGSPETQYF	TGTGCCAGCAGTGAACCCAGGGGGTCCCCAGAGACCCAGTACTTC
TRBV27	-	TRBJ1-2	-	CASSLQGNYGYTF	TGTGCCAGCAGCCTGCAGGGGAACTATGGCTACACCTTC
TRBV5-1	-	TRBJ2-1	-	CASSYQGTSSYNEQFF	TGCGCCAGCAGTTACCAGGGTACCAGCTCCTACAATGAGCAGTTCTTC
TRBV4-1	-	TRBJ2-3	-	CASSRGLADTQYF	TGCGCCAGCAGCCGAGGATTGGCAGATACGCAGTATTTT
TRBV27	-	TRBJ2-6	-	CASSPLRMRGPTSGANVLTF	TGTGCCAGCAGTCCCCTCCGGATGAGAGGGCCCACATCTGGGGCCAACGTCCTGACTTTC
TRBV20-1	-	TRBJ1-1	few	CSARYVTEAFF	TGCAGTGCTAGGTATGTAACTGAAGCTTTCTTT
TRBV5-1	TRBD1	TRBJ2-1	once	CASSPGQGSSYNEQFF	TGCGCCAGCAGCCCGGGACAGGGCAGCTCCTACAATGAGCAGTTCTTC
TRBV9	-	TRBJ2-7	-	CASSVEPYYEQYF	TGTGCCAGCAGCGTAGAGCCTTACTACGAGCAGTACTTC
TRBV19	-	TRBJ1-1	-	CASSIGEKLTEAFF	TGTGCCAGTAGTATCGGGGAGAAATTAACTGAAGCTTTCTTT
TRBV2	TRBD1	TRBJ1-1	few	CASSEALWTGSTEAFF	TGTGCCAGCAGTGAAGCGCTTTGGACAGGGTCCACTGAAGCTTTCTTT
TRBV9	TRBD1	TRBJ1-5	-	CASSVGQGFSQPQHF	TGTGCCAGCAGCGTTGGACAGGGGTTCAGTCAGCCCCAGCATTTT
TRBV7-8	TRBD2	TRBJ2-1	-	CASTGGSLGEQFF	TGTGCCAGCACAGGCGGGAGTCTGGGTGAGCAGTTCTTC